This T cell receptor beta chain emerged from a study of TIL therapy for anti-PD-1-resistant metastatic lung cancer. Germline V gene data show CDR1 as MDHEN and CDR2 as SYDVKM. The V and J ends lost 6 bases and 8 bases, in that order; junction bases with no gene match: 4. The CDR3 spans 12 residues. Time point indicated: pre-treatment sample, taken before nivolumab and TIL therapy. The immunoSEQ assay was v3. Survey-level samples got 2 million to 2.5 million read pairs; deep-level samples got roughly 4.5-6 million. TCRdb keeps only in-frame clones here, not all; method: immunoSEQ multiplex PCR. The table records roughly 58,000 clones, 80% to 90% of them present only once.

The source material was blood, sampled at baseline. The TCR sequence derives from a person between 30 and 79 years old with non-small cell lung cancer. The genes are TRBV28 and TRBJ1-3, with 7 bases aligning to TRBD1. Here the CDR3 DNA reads TGTGCCAGCAGATCAGGGGGGGACACCATATATTTT. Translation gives CASRSGGDTIYF.